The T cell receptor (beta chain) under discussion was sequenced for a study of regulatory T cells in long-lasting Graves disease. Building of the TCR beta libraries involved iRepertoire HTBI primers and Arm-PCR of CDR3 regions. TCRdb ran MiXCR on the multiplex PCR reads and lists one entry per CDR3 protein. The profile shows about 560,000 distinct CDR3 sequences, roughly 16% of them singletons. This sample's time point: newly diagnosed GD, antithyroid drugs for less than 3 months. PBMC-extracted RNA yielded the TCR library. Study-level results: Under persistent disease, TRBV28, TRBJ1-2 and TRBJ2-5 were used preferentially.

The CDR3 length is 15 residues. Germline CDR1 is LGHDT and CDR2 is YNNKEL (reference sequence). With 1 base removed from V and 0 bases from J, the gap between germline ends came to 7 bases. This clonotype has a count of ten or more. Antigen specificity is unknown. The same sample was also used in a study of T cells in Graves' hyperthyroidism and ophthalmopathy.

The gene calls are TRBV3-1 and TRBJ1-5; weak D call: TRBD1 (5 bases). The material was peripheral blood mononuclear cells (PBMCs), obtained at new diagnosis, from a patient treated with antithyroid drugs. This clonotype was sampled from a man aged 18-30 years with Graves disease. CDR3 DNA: TGTGCCAGCAGCCAAGGAGGGGTTAGCAATCAGCCCCAGCATTTT. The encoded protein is CASSQGGVSNQPQHF.